One sample yielded the 3 T cell receptor beta chains listed below, sequenced in a study of T cells in Graves' hyperthyroidism and ophthalmopathy. TCR beta CDR3 region amplification was performed from RNA transcripts. Carried out on the TCR CDR3, a first-round RT-PCR used the HTBI primer set. TCRdb re-called the multiplex PCR reads through MiXCR, storing one row per CDR3 protein. Of approximately 590,000 distinct CDR3 sequences listed, roughly 50% are singletons. Material for sequencing was peripheral blood or thyroid tissue (not recorded which). The receptors originated from a woman aged 18-29 years with Graves' hyperthyroidism.

V usage is TRBV29-1 and J usage is TRBJ2-2; no definite D call. V lost 8 bases and J lost 1, with 5 bases in between. Per germline, CDR1 SQVTM and CDR2 ANQGSEA. This CDR3 is built from 11 residues. CDR3 nucleotides: TGCAGCTTTAGGAACACCGGGGAGCTGTTTTTT. Translated, it gives CSFRNTGELFF.

A few counts support this clonotype. The chain carries TRBV7-9 and TRBJ1-3, with D perhaps matching TRBD1 (6 bases). This CDR3 has 14 amino acids. V lost 7 bases and J 3 bases, leaving 13 bases between the germline ends. Germline CDR1 and CDR2: SEHNR and FQNEAQ (reference sequence). CDR3 in DNA: TGTGCCAGCACCAAAAACAGGGTTGGAAACACCATATATTTT. Translating gives CASTKNRVGNTIYF.

This clonotype was observed a single time. The genes are TRBV10-3 and TRBJ1-4; 7 bases are shared with TRBD1. Germline CDR1 reads ENHRY; CDR2 reads SYGVKD. This CDR3 spans 16 amino acids. V was pared by 6 bases and J by 6 bases, with 13 bases of the junction left unmatched. The CDR3 DNA is TGTGCCATCAGCCCCCACCCAGGGACAGTGGATGAAAAACTGTTTTTT. Residues: CAISPHPGTVDEKLFF.